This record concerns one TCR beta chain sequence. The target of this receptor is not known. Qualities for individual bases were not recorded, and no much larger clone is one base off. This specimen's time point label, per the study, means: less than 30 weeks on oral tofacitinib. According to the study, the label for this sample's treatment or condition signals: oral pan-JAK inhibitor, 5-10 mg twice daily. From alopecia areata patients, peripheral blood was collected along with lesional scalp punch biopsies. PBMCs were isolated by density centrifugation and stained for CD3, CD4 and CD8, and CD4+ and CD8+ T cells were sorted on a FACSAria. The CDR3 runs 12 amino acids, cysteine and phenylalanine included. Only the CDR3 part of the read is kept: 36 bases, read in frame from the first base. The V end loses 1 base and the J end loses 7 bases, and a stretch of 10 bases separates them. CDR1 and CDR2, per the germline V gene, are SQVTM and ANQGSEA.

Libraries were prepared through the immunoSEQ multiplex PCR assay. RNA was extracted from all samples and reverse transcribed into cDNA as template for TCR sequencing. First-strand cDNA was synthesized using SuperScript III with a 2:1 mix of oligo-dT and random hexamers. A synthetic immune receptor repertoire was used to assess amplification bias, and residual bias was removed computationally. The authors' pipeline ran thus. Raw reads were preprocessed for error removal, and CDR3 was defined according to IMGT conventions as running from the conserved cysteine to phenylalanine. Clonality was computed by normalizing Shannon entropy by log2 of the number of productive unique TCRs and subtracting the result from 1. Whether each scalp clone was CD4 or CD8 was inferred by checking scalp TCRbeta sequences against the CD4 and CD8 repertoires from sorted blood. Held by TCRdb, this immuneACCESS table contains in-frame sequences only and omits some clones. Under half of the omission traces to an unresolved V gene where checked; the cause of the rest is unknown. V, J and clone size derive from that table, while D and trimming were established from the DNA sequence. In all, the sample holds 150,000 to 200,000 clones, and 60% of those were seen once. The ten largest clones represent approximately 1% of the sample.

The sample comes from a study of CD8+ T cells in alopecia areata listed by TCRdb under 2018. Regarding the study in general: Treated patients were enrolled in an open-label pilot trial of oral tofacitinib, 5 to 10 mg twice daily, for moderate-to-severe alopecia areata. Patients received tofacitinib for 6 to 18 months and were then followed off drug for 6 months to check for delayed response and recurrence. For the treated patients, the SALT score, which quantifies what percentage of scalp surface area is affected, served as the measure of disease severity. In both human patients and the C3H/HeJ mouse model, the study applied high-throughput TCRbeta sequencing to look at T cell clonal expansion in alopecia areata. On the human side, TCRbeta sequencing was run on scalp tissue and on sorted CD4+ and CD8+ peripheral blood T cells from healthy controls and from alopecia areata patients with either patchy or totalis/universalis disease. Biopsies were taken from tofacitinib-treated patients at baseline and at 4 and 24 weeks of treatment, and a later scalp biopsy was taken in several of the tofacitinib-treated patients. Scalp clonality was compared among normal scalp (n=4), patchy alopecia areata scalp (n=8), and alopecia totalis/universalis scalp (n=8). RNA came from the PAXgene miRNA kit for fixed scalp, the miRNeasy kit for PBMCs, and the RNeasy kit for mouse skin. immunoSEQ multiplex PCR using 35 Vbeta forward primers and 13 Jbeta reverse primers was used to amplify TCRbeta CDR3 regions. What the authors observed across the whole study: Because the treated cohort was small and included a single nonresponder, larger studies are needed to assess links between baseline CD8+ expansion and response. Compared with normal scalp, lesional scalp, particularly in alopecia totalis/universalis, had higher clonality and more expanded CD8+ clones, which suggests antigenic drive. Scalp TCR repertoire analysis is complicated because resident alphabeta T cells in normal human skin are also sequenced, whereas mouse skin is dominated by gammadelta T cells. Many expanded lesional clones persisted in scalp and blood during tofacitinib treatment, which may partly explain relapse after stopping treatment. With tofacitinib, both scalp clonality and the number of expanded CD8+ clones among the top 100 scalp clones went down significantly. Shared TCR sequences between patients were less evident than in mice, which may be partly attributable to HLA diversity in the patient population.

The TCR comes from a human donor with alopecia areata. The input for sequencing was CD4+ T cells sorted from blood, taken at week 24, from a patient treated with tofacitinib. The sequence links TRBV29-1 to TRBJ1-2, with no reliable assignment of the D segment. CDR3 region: CSVEAAEGGYTF. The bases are TGCAGCGTTGAAGCCGCGGAGGGTGGCTACACCTTC.